The rows below give T cell receptor beta chains drawn from one sample of a study of cytomegalovirus exposure and HLA in healthy donors. TCRdb's copy holds only in-frame clones and misses some; the assay was immunoSEQ multiplex PCR. The record lists tens of thousands of clones, of which the ten most abundant hold approximately 1.5%. The sequenced sample consisted of PBMCs. These TCRs come from a man aged 25 to 40 in good health and CMV-seronegative. CDR3s include the opening cysteine and the closing phenylalanine or tryptophan. Fields, in order: D gene, V gene, J gene, CDR3 DNA, CDR3 protein. The D gene is left open where the match is weak.

D gene: .
V gene: TRBV18
J gene: TRBJ2-5
CDR3 DNA: TGTGCCAGCTCACCAACACCTCAAGAGACCCAGTACTTC
CDR3 protein: CASSPTPQETQYF

D gene: .
V gene: TRBV12-2
J gene: TRBJ1-5
CDR3 DNA: TGTGCAAGTCGCTCCGGGGTAGGGCATCGTTTCAATCAGCCCCAGCATTTT
CDR3 protein: CASRSGVGHRFNQPQHF

D gene: .
V gene: TRBV6-1
J gene: TRBJ2-7
CDR3 DNA: TGTGCCAGCACCTCTGGGGGGTACGAGCAGTACTTC
CDR3 protein: CASTSGGYEQYF

D gene: .
V gene: TRBV29-1
J gene: TRBJ2-7
CDR3 DNA: TGCAGCGTTGGAGGACTTAGCTTCTACGAGCAGTACTTC
CDR3 protein: CSVGGLSFYEQYF

D gene: .
V gene: TRBV7-9
J gene: TRBJ1-6
CDR3 DNA: TGTGCCAGCAGCTTATCCCCCTCTTCACCCCTCCACTTT
CDR3 protein: CASSLSPSSPLHF

D gene: .
V gene: TRBV11-2
J gene: TRBJ1-6
CDR3 DNA: TGTGCCAGCAGCTTACTGACAGGTGGTAATTCACCCCTCCACTTT
CDR3 protein: CASSLLTGGNSPLHF

D gene: TRBD1
V gene: TRBV29-1
J gene: TRBJ1-2
CDR3 DNA: TGCAGCGTTAAAGAAGAGACAGGGTTTGGCTACACCTTC
CDR3 protein: CSVKEETGFGYTF

D gene: TRBD1
V gene: TRBV29-1
J gene: TRBJ1-1
CDR3 DNA: TGCAGCGTTGAGTACTCAGGGGGCGGAGGCACTGAAGCTTTCTTT
CDR3 protein: CSVEYSGGGGTEAFF

D gene: .
V gene: TRBV9
J gene: TRBJ2-1
CDR3 DNA: TGTGCCAGCAGCGTAACCGGAGCCTACAATGAGCAGTTCTTC
CDR3 protein: CASSVTGAYNEQFF

D gene: .
V gene: TRBV18
J gene: TRBJ1-6
CDR3 DNA: TGTGCCAGCTCAGTCAAGGGGTTGACCCTCCACTTT
CDR3 protein: CASSVKGLTLHF

D gene: TRBD1
V gene: TRBV6-5
J gene: TRBJ1-2
CDR3 DNA: TGTGCCAGCGGCCGGACAGGGTATAACTATGGCTACACCTTC
CDR3 protein: CASGRTGYNYGYTF

D gene: .
V gene: TRBV19
J gene: TRBJ1-2
CDR3 DNA: TGTGCCAGTAGTATGCTAGGACAGAACTATGGCTACACCTTC
CDR3 protein: CASSMLGQNYGYTF

D gene: TRBD1
V gene: TRBV6-6
J gene: TRBJ1-1
CDR3 DNA: TGTGCCAGCAGTCCCCCGGGACAGAGGGCGACTGAAGCTTTCTTT
CDR3 protein: CASSPPGQRATEAFF

D gene: TRBD2
V gene: TRBV10-1
J gene: TRBJ2-1
CDR3 DNA: TGCGCCAGCAGTGAGCCGGGACTAGGGTACAATGAGCAGTTCTTC
CDR3 protein: CASSEPGLGYNEQFF

D gene: .
V gene: TRBV4-3
J gene: TRBJ2-3
CDR3 DNA: TGCGCCAGCAGCCAATCGTGGCTAGCAACGGATAAGCAGTATTTT
CDR3 protein: CASSQSWLATDKQYF

D gene: .
V gene: TRBV9
J gene: TRBJ1-2
CDR3 DNA: TGTGCCAGCAGCGTAGCTGAGAATGGGGGCTTCTATGGCTACACCTTC
CDR3 protein: CASSVAENGGFYGYTF

D gene: .
V gene: TRBV4-3
J gene: TRBJ1-5
CDR3 DNA: TGCGCCAGCAGCCAAGAGGCTGGGGAAGGGGGACAGCCCCAGCATTTT
CDR3 protein: CASSQEAGEGGQPQHF

D gene: .
V gene: TRBV13
J gene: TRBJ1-4
CDR3 DNA: TGTGCCAGCAGCCCTTGGGGGCGCGATGAAAAACTGTTTTTT
CDR3 protein: CASSPWGRDEKLFF

D gene: .
V gene: TRBV4-2
J gene: TRBJ2-7
CDR3 DNA: TGTGCCAGCAGCCAAGAAGGGGGGGGTGGGGCAGGGGCCTACGAGCAGTACTTC
CDR3 protein: CASSQEGGGGAGAYEQYF

D gene: TRBD2
V gene: TRBV4-2
J gene: TRBJ2-7
CDR3 DNA: TGTGCCAGCAGCCAATCACTAGCGGAGTTTTACGAGCAGTACTTC
CDR3 protein: CASSQSLAEFYEQYF

D gene: .
V gene: TRBV30
J gene: TRBJ2-2
CDR3 DNA: TGTGCCTGGAGTCCCGGGGGGGAGCTGTTTTTT
CDR3 protein: CAWSPGGELFF

D gene: .
V gene: TRBV4-3
J gene: TRBJ1-2
CDR3 DNA: TGCGCCAGCAGCCAGCGTGCGGTGGACAGATCTGGCTACACCTTC
CDR3 protein: CASSQRAVDRSGYTF

D gene: .
V gene: TRBV9
J gene: TRBJ2-7
CDR3 DNA: TGTGCCAGCAGCGCTCACGGGTTCTCCTACGAGCAGTACTTC
CDR3 protein: CASSAHGFSYEQYF

D gene: .
V gene: TRBV18
J gene: TRBJ1-6
CDR3 DNA: TGTGCCAGCTCACCACAAACCAGGGTAGATTCACCCCTCCACTTT
CDR3 protein: CASSPQTRVDSPLHF

D gene: .
V gene: TRBV30
J gene: TRBJ1-5
CDR3 DNA: TGTGCCTGGAGTGTAGGTGCGGGCCTGAATCGGCCCCAGCATTTT
CDR3 protein: CAWSVGAGLNRPQHF

D gene: .
V gene: TRBV19
J gene: TRBJ1-5
CDR3 DNA: TGTGCCAGTAGAGGGGTTTTCAATCAGCCCCAGCATTTT
CDR3 protein: CASRGVFNQPQHF

D gene: TRBD2
V gene: TRBV4-3
J gene: TRBJ2-7
CDR3 DNA: TGCGCCAGCAGCCAAATAGCGGGAGGGCCTTCCGAGCAGTACTTC
CDR3 protein: CASSQIAGGPSEQYF

D gene: .
V gene: TRBV30
J gene: TRBJ1-2
CDR3 DNA: TGTGCCTGGAGTGCTGACAGAGGAGGCTACACCTTC
CDR3 protein: CAWSADRGGYTF

D gene: .
V gene: TRBV4-1
J gene: TRBJ2-7
CDR3 DNA: TGCGCCAGCAGTACCCAAGCATCCTACGAGCAGTACTTC
CDR3 protein: CASSTQASYEQYF

D gene: TRBD2
V gene: TRBV6-6
J gene: TRBJ2-5
CDR3 DNA: TGTGCCAGCAGTGGCAGACTAGCGGGGCAGGGAGAGACCCAGTACTTC
CDR3 protein: CASSGRLAGQGETQYF

D gene: .
V gene: TRBV19
J gene: TRBJ1-1
CDR3 DNA: TGTGCCAGTAGTATACAGACTTTTGTTGAAGCTTTCTTT
CDR3 protein: CASSIQTFVEAFF

D gene: .
V gene: TRBV30
J gene: TRBJ2-7
CDR3 DNA: TGTGCCTGGAGTGGCTTAGTGGCCTACGAGCAGTACTTC
CDR3 protein: CAWSGLVAYEQYF

D gene: TRBD1
V gene: TRBV6-5
J gene: TRBJ2-7
CDR3 DNA: TGTGCCAGCAGACCCGGACAGGCCGTCGCCTACGAGCAGTACTTC
CDR3 protein: CASRPGQAVAYEQYF

D gene: .
V gene: TRBV6-1
J gene: TRBJ1-2
CDR3 DNA: TGTGCCAGCAGTGAAATGGCAGGGCGAAACTATGGCTACACCTTC
CDR3 protein: CASSEMAGRNYGYTF

D gene: TRBD1
V gene: TRBV29-1
J gene: TRBJ1-2
CDR3 DNA: TGCAGCGTTCATACCGGACAGGGTCGCTACACCTTC
CDR3 protein: CSVHTGQGRYTF

D gene: .
V gene: TRBV18
J gene: TRBJ2-3
CDR3 DNA: TGTGCCAGCTCCCCCCGCCGGGATACGCAGTATTTT
CDR3 protein: CASSPRRDTQYF

D gene: TRBD1
V gene: TRBV6-6
J gene: TRBJ2-3
CDR3 DNA: TGTGCCAGCAGCACAGGGGGCGCCGCAGATACGCAGTATTTT
CDR3 protein: CASSTGGAADTQYF

D gene: .
V gene: TRBV14
J gene: TRBJ2-1
CDR3 DNA: TGTGCCAGCAGCCAAATTTACAGGACCTACAATGAGCAGTTCTTC
CDR3 protein: CASSQIYRTYNEQFF

D gene: .
V gene: TRBV6-5
J gene: TRBJ2-5
CDR3 DNA: TGTGCCAGCAGTTACTCACTAGCTAGGGAGACCCAGTACTTC
CDR3 protein: CASSYSLARETQYF

D gene: TRBD1
V gene: TRBV30
J gene: TRBJ2-7
CDR3 DNA: TGTGCCTGGAGGGCAGGGACAGGATACGAGCAGTACTTC
CDR3 protein: CAWRAGTGYEQYF

D gene: .
V gene: TRBV19
J gene: TRBJ2-1
CDR3 DNA: TGTGCCAGTAGTATTGCGCCTCGGGGGAATGAGCAGTTCTTC
CDR3 protein: CASSIAPRGNEQFF

D gene: .
V gene: TRBV6-6
J gene: TRBJ2-6
CDR3 DNA: TGTGCCAGCAGTTATCAGCGTAATGGGGCCAACGTCCTGACTTTC
CDR3 protein: CASSYQRNGANVLTF

D gene: .
V gene: TRBV30
J gene: TRBJ1-5
CDR3 DNA: TGTGCCTACCGGGTGCGGGGCAATCAGCCCCAGCATTTT
CDR3 protein: CAYRVRGNQPQHF

D gene: .
V gene: TRBV5-1
J gene: TRBJ2-5
CDR3 DNA: TGCGCCAGCACCTCTTCCCAAGAGACCCAGTACTTC
CDR3 protein: CASTSSQETQYF

D gene: TRBD1
V gene: TRBV7-9
J gene: TRBJ1-2
CDR3 DNA: TGTGCCAGCACCTATGACAGGGGTGGCTACACCTTC
CDR3 protein: CASTYDRGGYTF

D gene: .
V gene: TRBV5-1
J gene: TRBJ2-7
CDR3 DNA: TGCGCCAGCAGCTTGAGCGTCGGGTACGAGCAGTACTTC
CDR3 protein: CASSLSVGYEQYF

D gene: TRBD2
V gene: TRBV25-1
J gene: TRBJ2-7
CDR3 DNA: TGTGCCAGCAGTGAAAGGGCTAGCGGAGTTTACGAGCAGTACTTC
CDR3 protein: CASSERASGVYEQYF

D gene: .
V gene: TRBV6-1
J gene: TRBJ2-7
CDR3 DNA: TGTGCCAGCAGCCGCCCTCATATGCGGCAGTACTTC
CDR3 protein: CASSRPHMRQYF

D gene: .
V gene: TRBV28
J gene: TRBJ1-1
CDR3 DNA: TGTGCCAGCAGTTTGATGGGGGGGAACACTGAAGCTTTCTTT
CDR3 protein: CASSLMGGNTEAFF

D gene: TRBD2
V gene: TRBV5-4
J gene: TRBJ2-1
CDR3 DNA: TGTGCCAGCAGCTTGTACAGCGGGACCCACAATGAGCAGTTCTTC
CDR3 protein: CASSLYSGTHNEQFF

D gene: TRBD1
V gene: TRBV18
J gene: TRBJ1-5
CDR3 DNA: TGTGCCAGCGCATCAATAAGGACAGGTCAAAATCAGCCCCAGCATTTT
CDR3 protein: CASASIRTGQNQPQHF

D gene: TRBD2
V gene: TRBV4-1
J gene: TRBJ2-1
CDR3 DNA: TGCGCCAGCAGCCACGTAGGGACTAGAGCCTCCAATGAGCAGTTCTTC
CDR3 protein: CASSHVGTRASNEQFF

D gene: TRBD1
V gene: TRBV30
J gene: TRBJ2-7
CDR3 DNA: TGTGCCTGGAGTGTACAGGACAGGGGCTACGAGCAGTACTTC
CDR3 protein: CAWSVQDRGYEQYF

D gene: TRBD1
V gene: TRBV9
J gene: TRBJ1-1
CDR3 DNA: TGTGCCAGCAGCCCTGGGACAGCAAACACTGAAGCTTTCTTT
CDR3 protein: CASSPGTANTEAFF

D gene: .
V gene: TRBV2
J gene: TRBJ2-3
CDR3 DNA: TGTGCCAGCAGATGGACTAGCACAGATACGCAGTATTTT
CDR3 protein: CASRWTSTDTQYF

D gene: .
V gene: TRBV4-3
J gene: TRBJ2-3
CDR3 DNA: TGCGCCAGCAGCCAAGATGGAGGGCAGACTACGCAGTATTTT
CDR3 protein: CASSQDGGQTTQYF

D gene: TRBD2
V gene: TRBV7-2
J gene: TRBJ2-7
CDR3 DNA: TGTGCCAGCAGCCTCTGGGGCCTCTATAGCGGGAGCGGGAAAGAGCAGTACTTC
CDR3 protein: CASSLWGLYSGSGKEQYF

D gene: TRBD1
V gene: TRBV4-2
J gene: TRBJ1-4
CDR3 DNA: TGTGCCAGCGCCGAGGGGGACAGGGAGGGCGAAAAACTGTTTTTT
CDR3 protein: CASAEGDREGEKLFF

D gene: .
V gene: TRBV5-1
J gene: TRBJ1-2
CDR3 DNA: TGCGCCAGCAGCCCGGGAATCGAGGATGGCTACACCTTC
CDR3 protein: CASSPGIEDGYTF